This T cell receptor (beta chain) was sequenced in a study of OX40 agonist ivuxolimab in advanced cancers. Study overall: The dose-escalation cohort had hepatocellular carcinoma, melanoma, renal cell or head and neck cancer. Allowance was made for prior anti-PD-1, anti-PD-L1 or anti-CTLA-4 therapy, and approximately 40% had some.

Study-wide results and caveats: There were also nonresponders showing low normalized T-cell clonal expansion.

V was clipped by 3 bases and J by 3 bases; unmatched bases: 4. The CDR3 extends over 14 amino acids. Germline lookup yields CDR1 GTSNPN and CDR2 SVGIG (reference sequence). A remark on this clone: Its matching antigen is unknown.

The method was immunoSEQ multiplex PCR; TCRdb's version includes in-frame clones alone and lacks a portion of them. The table records roughly 39,000 clones, about 88% of them present only once. The clonotype was recovered from an adult with an advanced solid tumor such as melanoma, head and neck, liver or kidney cancer. Sample: CD4+ or CD8+ T cells sorted from blood, taken in a trial of the OX40 agonist ivuxolimab. The chain recombines TRBV30 with TRBJ2-1, with TRBD2 matching over 8 bases. The CDR3 protein is CAWSSLAGYNEQFF. As DNA, the CDR3 is TGTGCCTGGAGCAGCCTAGCGGGCTACAATGAGCAGTTCTTC.